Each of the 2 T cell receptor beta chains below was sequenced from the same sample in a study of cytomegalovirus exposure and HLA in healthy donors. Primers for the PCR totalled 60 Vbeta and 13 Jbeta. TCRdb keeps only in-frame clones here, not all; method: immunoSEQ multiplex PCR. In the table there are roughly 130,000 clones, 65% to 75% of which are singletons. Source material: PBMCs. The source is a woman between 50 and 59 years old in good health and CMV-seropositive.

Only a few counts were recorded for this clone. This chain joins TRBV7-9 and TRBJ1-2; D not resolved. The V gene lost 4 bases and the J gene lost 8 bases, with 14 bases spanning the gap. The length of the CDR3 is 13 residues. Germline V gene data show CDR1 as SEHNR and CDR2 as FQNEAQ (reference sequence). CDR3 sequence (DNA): TGTGCCAGCAGCTCTGTCCAGTACCGCGGCTACACCTTC. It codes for CASSSVQYRGYTF. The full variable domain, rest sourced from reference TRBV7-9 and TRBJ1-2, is DTGVSQNPRHKITKRGQNVTFRCDPISEHNRLYWYRQTLGQGPEFLTYFQNEAQLEKSRLLSDRFSAERPKGSFSTLEIQRTEQGDSAMYLCASSSVQYRGYTFGSGTRLTVV.

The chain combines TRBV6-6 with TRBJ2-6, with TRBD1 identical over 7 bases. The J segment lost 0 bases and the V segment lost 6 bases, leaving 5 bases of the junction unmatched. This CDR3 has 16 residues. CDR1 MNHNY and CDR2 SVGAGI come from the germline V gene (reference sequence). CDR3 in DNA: TGTGCCAGCAGGCCAGGGGGAATCTCTGGGGCCAACGTCCTGACTTTC. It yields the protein CASRPGGISGANVLTF.